Listed below are T cell receptor beta chains from one sample, sequenced in a study of cytomegalovirus exposure and HLA in healthy donors. Method: immunoSEQ multiplex PCR; TCRdb's copy keeps in-frame clones and lacks some. Among about 200,000 clones listed, around 80% were seen once. The specimen was PBMCs. These receptors all stem from a male donor in good health and CMV-seronegative. The CDR3 runs from the conserved cysteine through the conserved F or W. Each record gives: V gene, J gene, clone size, D gene, CDR3 protein, CDR3 DNA. The D gene is left open where the match is weak. Clone size, where shown, is once, few, many, or a class for clones that have expanded.

v_call: TRBV7-9
j_call: TRBJ2-7
clone_size: NA
d_call: TRBD2
cdr3_aa: CASKTSGSSAREQYF
cdr3_nt: TGTGCCAGCAAGACTAGCGGGAGCTCTGCGCGGGAGCAGTACTTC

v_call: TRBV9
j_call: TRBJ2-3
clone_size: NA
d_call: NA
cdr3_aa: CASSVREGGTDTQYF
cdr3_nt: TGTGCCAGCAGCGTAAGAGAAGGGGGCACAGATACGCAGTATTTT

v_call: TRBV5-1
j_call: TRBJ1-1
clone_size: NA
d_call: NA
cdr3_aa: CASSPAWTVNMNTEAFF
cdr3_nt: TGCGCCAGCAGCCCCGCGTGGACAGTGAACATGAACACTGAAGCTTTCTTT

v_call: TRBV2
j_call: TRBJ1-2
clone_size: few
d_call: NA
cdr3_aa: CASSVTGWNGYTF
cdr3_nt: TGTGCCAGCAGTGTGACAGGTTGGAATGGCTACACCTTC

v_call: TRBV5-5
j_call: TRBJ1-3
clone_size: NA
d_call: NA
cdr3_aa: CASSLVRAGNTIYF
cdr3_nt: TGTGCCAGCAGCTTGGTCAGGGCTGGAAACACCATATATTTT

v_call: TRBV2
j_call: TRBJ2-6
clone_size: NA
d_call: TRBD2
cdr3_aa: CASGYLWAGGGGGANVLTF
cdr3_nt: TGTGCCAGCGGTTATTTATGGGCGGGGGGCGGAGGGGGGGCCAACGTCCTGACTTTC

v_call: TRBV29-1
j_call: TRBJ2-1
clone_size: NA
d_call: TRBD2
cdr3_aa: CSVTGTSGFPNEQFF
cdr3_nt: TGCAGCGTTACCGGGACTAGCGGGTTCCCCAATGAGCAGTTCTTC

v_call: TRBV2
j_call: TRBJ1-5
clone_size: NA
d_call: TRBD1
cdr3_aa: CASSLQGSNQPQHF
cdr3_nt: TGTGCCAGCAGTCTACAGGGGAGCAATCAGCCCCAGCATTTT

v_call: TRBV2
j_call: TRBJ1-2
clone_size: NA
d_call: TRBD1
cdr3_aa: CASNSPQGIYGYTF
cdr3_nt: TGTGCCAGCAATTCTCCACAGGGGATCTATGGCTACACCTTC

v_call: TRBV5-8
j_call: TRBJ1-2
clone_size: NA
d_call: NA
cdr3_aa: CASSLSVEYGYTF
cdr3_nt: TGTGCCAGCAGCTTGTCCGTTGAGTATGGCTACACCTTC

v_call: TRBV11-2
j_call: TRBJ2-5
clone_size: NA
d_call: TRBD1
cdr3_aa: CASSFSTGGRETQYF
cdr3_nt: TGTGCCAGCAGCTTTTCTACAGGGGGTCGGGAGACCCAGTACTTC

v_call: TRBV29-1
j_call: TRBJ2-7
clone_size: NA
d_call: NA
cdr3_aa: CSVEVSSYEQYF
cdr3_nt: TGCAGCGTTGAGGTGAGCTCCTACGAGCAGTACTTC

v_call: TRBV28
j_call: TRBJ2-7
clone_size: NA
d_call: TRBD1
cdr3_aa: CASSLIGGRQGAGEQYF
cdr3_nt: TGTGCCAGCAGTTTAATAGGGGGTAGACAGGGGGCAGGCGAGCAGTACTTC

v_call: TRBV5-4
j_call: TRBJ2-5
clone_size: NA
d_call: TRBD1
cdr3_aa: CASSIGTGESETQYF
cdr3_nt: TGTGCCAGCAGCATTGGGACAGGGGAGTCGGAGACCCAGTACTTC

v_call: TRBV9
j_call: TRBJ2-3
clone_size: NA
d_call: NA
cdr3_aa: CASSVAQSSTDTQYF
cdr3_nt: TGTGCCAGCAGCGTAGCGCAGTCTAGCACAGATACGCAGTATTTT

v_call: TRBV18
j_call: TRBJ2-3
clone_size: NA
d_call: TRBD2
cdr3_aa: CASSSLAGITDTQYF
cdr3_nt: TGTGCCAGCTCATCACTAGCGGGGATCACAGATACGCAGTATTTT

v_call: TRBV29-1
j_call: TRBJ2-7
clone_size: NA
d_call: TRBD2
cdr3_aa: CSVLLAGVREQYF
cdr3_nt: TGCAGCGTTCTACTAGCGGGAGTAAGAGAGCAGTACTTC

v_call: TRBV5-1
j_call: TRBJ1-2
clone_size: NA
d_call: NA
cdr3_aa: CASARGGGEGYTF
cdr3_nt: TGCGCCAGCGCCAGAGGCGGGGGAGAGGGCTACACCTTC

v_call: TRBV30
j_call: TRBJ2-7
clone_size: once
d_call: NA
cdr3_aa: CAWSVRVGGDSYEQYF
cdr3_nt: TGTGCCTGGAGTGTTAGGGTAGGAGGGGACTCCTACGAGCAGTACTTC

v_call: TRBV7-3
j_call: TRBJ1-3
clone_size: once
d_call: NA
cdr3_aa: CASSSSSGGTGNTIYF
cdr3_nt: TGTGCCAGCAGCTCCTCTTCGGGGGGAACTGGAAACACCATATATTTT

v_call: TRBV2
j_call: TRBJ2-5
clone_size: NA
d_call: NA
cdr3_aa: CASSGIGGQETQYF
cdr3_nt: TGTGCCAGCAGTGGAATTGGGGGCCAGGAGACCCAGTACTTC

v_call: TRBV30
j_call: TRBJ2-3
clone_size: NA
d_call: TRBD2
cdr3_aa: CAWSAGLAGGDTQYF
cdr3_nt: TGTGCCTGGAGTGCCGGACTAGCGGGAGGCGATACGCAGTATTTT

v_call: TRBV4-1
j_call: TRBJ2-1
clone_size: NA
d_call: TRBD2
cdr3_aa: CASSQNLLAGGRYEQFF
cdr3_nt: TGCGCCAGCAGCCAAAACCTACTAGCGGGAGGGCGGTATGAGCAGTTCTTC

v_call: TRBV6-1
j_call: TRBJ2-3
clone_size: NA
d_call: TRBD2
cdr3_aa: CASSGTSGIIDTQYF
cdr3_nt: TGTGCCAGCAGTGGGACTAGCGGGATTATAGATACGCAGTATTTT

v_call: TRBV27
j_call: TRBJ2-1
clone_size: NA
d_call: TRBD2
cdr3_aa: CASRRREGLYEQFF
cdr3_nt: TGTGCCAGCAGGCGGCGGGAGGGCCTCTATGAGCAGTTCTTC

v_call: TRBV29-1
j_call: TRBJ2-4
clone_size: NA
d_call: NA
cdr3_aa: CSVGGPAKNIQYF
cdr3_nt: TGCAGCGTTGGGGGGCCAGCCAAAAACATTCAGTACTTC

v_call: TRBV29-1
j_call: TRBJ1-4
clone_size: NA
d_call: TRBD1
cdr3_aa: CSARGSPAQGDEKLFF
cdr3_nt: TGCAGCGCCAGAGGGTCCCCGGCCCAGGGGGATGAAAAACTGTTTTTT

v_call: TRBV6-1
j_call: TRBJ2-5
clone_size: NA
d_call: TRBD2
cdr3_aa: CASSLAGNQETQYF
cdr3_nt: TGTGCCAGCAGTTTAGCGGGGAACCAAGAGACCCAGTACTTC

v_call: TRBV27
j_call: TRBJ2-7
clone_size: NA
d_call: NA
cdr3_aa: CASSPRNSYEQYF
cdr3_nt: TGTGCCAGCAGTCCCAGGAACTCCTACGAGCAGTACTTC

v_call: TRBV7-2
j_call: TRBJ1-1
clone_size: NA
d_call: TRBD1
cdr3_aa: CASSFGTGRYEAFF
cdr3_nt: TGTGCCAGCAGCTTCGGGACAGGGAGGTATGAAGCTTTCTTT

v_call: TRBV5-6
j_call: TRBJ1-2
clone_size: once
d_call: NA
cdr3_aa: CASSQAQGVYGYTF
cdr3_nt: TGTGCCAGCAGCCAGGCCCAGGGCGTCTATGGCTACACCTTC

v_call: TRBV5-1
j_call: TRBJ2-7
clone_size: NA
d_call: TRBD1
cdr3_aa: CASSSGTGVSHEQYF
cdr3_nt: TGCGCCAGCAGTTCCGGGACAGGGGTTTCTCACGAGCAGTACTTC

v_call: TRBV25-1
j_call: TRBJ1-4
clone_size: NA
d_call: TRBD1
cdr3_aa: CASSEYAGTGDSNEKLFF
cdr3_nt: TGTGCCAGCAGTGAATATGCCGGGACAGGGGACTCTAATGAAAAACTGTTTTTT

v_call: TRBV7-8
j_call: TRBJ1-1
clone_size: NA
d_call: TRBD1
cdr3_aa: CASSLGAGGLNTEAFF
cdr3_nt: TGTGCCAGCAGCTTAGGGGCAGGGGGCCTGAACACTGAAGCTTTCTTT

v_call: TRBV7-9
j_call: TRBJ2-5
clone_size: NA
d_call: TRBD2
cdr3_aa: CASSISGVQETQYF
cdr3_nt: TGTGCCAGCAGCATTAGCGGGGTACAAGAGACCCAGTACTTC

v_call: TRBV29-1
j_call: TRBJ1-2
clone_size: NA
d_call: TRBD1
cdr3_aa: CSVEGQGYGYTF
cdr3_nt: TGCAGCGTTGAAGGACAGGGGTATGGCTACACCTTC

v_call: TRBV18
j_call: TRBJ2-3
clone_size: once
d_call: NA
cdr3_aa: CASSGLTDTQYF
cdr3_nt: TGTGCCAGCTCAGGGCTTACAGATACGCAGTATTTT

v_call: TRBV19
j_call: TRBJ2-3
clone_size: NA
d_call: NA
cdr3_aa: CASSGVKLAATDTQYF
cdr3_nt: TGTGCCAGTTCGGGGGTCAAGTTAGCGGCGACAGATACGCAGTATTTT

v_call: TRBV5-1
j_call: TRBJ2-5
clone_size: NA
d_call: NA
cdr3_aa: CASSLSLVAQETQYF
cdr3_nt: TGCGCCAGCAGCTTGAGTCTGGTAGCCCAAGAGACCCAGTACTTC

v_call: TRBV18
j_call: TRBJ2-3
clone_size: NA
d_call: TRBD2
cdr3_aa: CASSPRSGLATDTQYF
cdr3_nt: TGTGCCAGCTCACCACGATCGGGACTAGCGACAGATACGCAGTATTTT

v_call: TRBV5-4
j_call: TRBJ2-7
clone_size: NA
d_call: NA
cdr3_aa: CASSRSSPRQGSYEQYF
cdr3_nt: TGTGCCAGCAGCCGATCTTCTCCCCGGCAGGGGTCCTACGAGCAGTACTTC

v_call: TRBV13
j_call: TRBJ2-1
clone_size: NA
d_call: NA
cdr3_aa: CASSLPGGNNEQFF
cdr3_nt: TGTGCCAGCAGCCTTCCAGGCGGGAACAATGAGCAGTTCTTC

v_call: TRBV5-4
j_call: TRBJ2-5
clone_size: NA
d_call: TRBD2
cdr3_aa: CASSLRLAGTETQYF
cdr3_nt: TGTGCCAGCAGCCTAAGACTAGCGGGAACGGAGACCCAGTACTTC

v_call: TRBV11-2
j_call: TRBJ2-7
clone_size: NA
d_call: NA
cdr3_aa: CASSLGAPEQYF
cdr3_nt: TGTGCCAGCAGCTTAGGCGCCCCGGAGCAGTACTTC

v_call: TRBV19
j_call: TRBJ1-1
clone_size: NA
d_call: NA
cdr3_aa: CASSQGYTEAFF
cdr3_nt: TGTGCCAGTAGCCAGGGGTACACTGAAGCTTTCTTT

v_call: TRBV2
j_call: TRBJ2-2
clone_size: few
d_call: NA
cdr3_aa: CASNQNLHPGELFF
cdr3_nt: TGTGCCAGCAATCAGAACCTCCACCCCGGGGAGCTGTTTTTT

v_call: TRBV2
j_call: TRBJ1-5
clone_size: NA
d_call: TRBD1
cdr3_aa: CASSDVTGGQPQHF
cdr3_nt: TGTGCCAGCAGTGACGTTACAGGGGGACAGCCCCAGCATTTT